Sequencing of this T cell receptor (beta chain) was carried out in a study of blood T cells in healthy people across ages. Regarding the study as a whole: More naive CD4+ cells and higher diversity were found in long-lived than in aged donors.

In regard to this clonotype: As yet, its antigen is unknown.

PCR was performed a second time for about 7 to 11 cycles using a sample-barcoded 5' primer and a J-beta primer mix. TCRdb used MiXCR to reprocess the 5' RACE reads, holding one entry per CDR3 protein. The sample holds roughly 680,000 distinct CDR3 sequences, roughly half seen once. Trimming left V 10 bases short and J 9 bases short, with 19 bases between. Germline V lookup: CDR1 MNHNS, CDR2 SASEGT. The CDR3 extends over 14 amino acids. The source of this sequence is a woman older than 75 in good health. The chain has TRBV6-1 and TRBJ1-6; possible D gene TRBD1, 5 bases. Material: blood. This chain's CDR3 is CANREGTKGSPLHF. The CDR3 DNA is TGTGCCAACAGAGAAGGGACGAAGGGTTCACCCCTCCACTTT.